This record covers a single T cell receptor (beta chain). Its antigen remains undetermined. Per-nucleotide qualities are absent, and no much larger clonotype sits a single base away. The CDR3 regions of human TCRbeta chains were subjected to immunosequencing. Processing in the source paper ran as follows. Repertoire TCRs were checked for matches against a reference library of SARS-CoV-2-specific TCRs that had been generated using the MIRA antigen-specificity platform. Breadth was defined as the fraction of unique TCRs that were SARS-CoV-2-associated. Depth was defined as the fraction of total T cells that were SARS-CoV-2-associated. Using the MIRA data, each spike-specific TCR was mapped to the spike region that the TCR reacts to and placed in a CD4 or CD8 class. Log10-transformed breadth and depth values were compared by one-way ANOVA with Sidak's multiple comparisons tests. The table comes from immuneACCESS by way of TCRdb, which keeps in-frame sequences with V and J called. Part of the clones is missing from these tables; in studies checked, under half for an unresolved V gene and the rest for unknown reasons. V and J calls and clone size come straight from that table; D and trimming were deduced from the DNA. This sample has 130,000 to 150,000 clones in its table, and about nine tenths of those were observed once. The ten largest clones add up to around 3.5% of the sample.

Reading the germline V gene (reference sequence) gives CDR1 LNHDA and CDR2 SQIVND. Deletion took 3 bases off V and 1 base off J, with a span of 12 bases between the germline ends. From the cysteine through the phenylalanine, the CDR3 covers 15 amino acids. Only the CDR3 DNA is retained, 45 bases long and in frame from the first base. This specimen's time point label, interpreted: baseline before first vaccination. Samples from vaccinated people were obtained from the UK trials COV001 and COV002, which included a single-blind randomized controlled phase 2/3 trial of AZD1222 (ChAdOx1 nCoV-19) in healthy adults. For TCRbeta chain sequencing, PBMC samples from trial participants were taken at day 0 and at day 28 after the second dose. The source of the sample is a study of T cell responses to AZD1222 COVID-19 vaccine (dated by TCRdb to the early 2020s). Study-level background: AZD1222 recipients with second doses at about 4 weeks or about 12 weeks were pooled, because spike-specific TCR depth and breadth did not differ between schedules. TCR sequencing covered about 230 trial participants: about 210 given two doses of AZD1222 and approximately 26 given two doses of MenACWY control vaccine. Trial participants were enrolled by age into 18-55, 56-69 and 70-plus year subgroups, with roughly 150, 30 and 60 TCR-sequenced participants respectively. Findings and caveats that apply to the study as a whole: Only six AZD1222 recipients were SARS-CoV-2 seropositive at baseline, limiting conclusions about previously exposed vaccinees. Participants were mostly white British, with more females than males. The authors suggested clonal diversity may have been underestimated. In the small 56-69-year group, the increase in depth fell short of significance, most likely because of low power. The vaccine-associated CD4 TCRs covered the entire spike protein, and the dominant responses fell in regions 160-218 and 743-854. Spike-specific TCR breadth and depth rose significantly after two AZD1222 doses compared with day 0 and with MenACWY recipients. Because no day 14 peak-response samples were available, the repertoires could be characterized only after the peak T cell response. Reportedly, close to half of the unique spike-specific TCRs recognized epitopes lying outside the regions that are mutated in the B.1.351 and B.1.1.7 variants.

The chain is assembled from TRBV19 and TRBJ1-1; TRBD1 is a possible D gene, resting on 5 matching bases. This sequence originates from an adult in good health. Sequenced material: peripheral blood, taken on day 0 of AZD1222 vaccination. This receptor carries the CDR3 CASSISGLRNTEAFF. At the DNA level, the sequence is TGTGCCAGTAGTATCTCGGGACTCCGGAACACTGAAGCTTTCTTT.